This entry describes one TCR beta chain. Its antigen target is currently unknown. Possible read error: a much larger clone is one base away. This record comes from a study of immune heterogeneity within non-small cell lung tumors (dated by TCRdb to the late 2010s). Concerning the study at large: By histology, the tumors included 10 non-squamous carcinomas, 4 squamous cell carcinomas and 1 tumor not otherwise specified. The study combined whole-exome sequencing, RNA-seq and TCR beta repertoire sequencing of multiple spatially distinct regions from each NSCLC tumor to examine intratumoral immune heterogeneity. Transcriptome data were available for just approximately 44 loci from around eleven patients, whereas TCR repertoire analysis spanned 57 tumor loci from roughly 16 patients. For mutant peptides 8 to 11 amino acids long, netMHCpan-3.0 predicted neoantigen binding to the HLA alleles of each patient. General conclusions and limits of the study: A moderate positive correlation (R approximately 0.36), which was statistically significant, linked local T-cell repertoire clonality to local tumor mutational burden. High-frequency TCR beta clonotypes were largely distinct between individual patients. Within a patient, identical dominant CDR3B clonotypes were found to recur across loci, yet unique high-frequency clones were also harbored in different tumor locations.

A multiplex PCR system amplified the TCR beta CDR3 region, with a first 10-cycle round using 32 V-gene forward and 13 J-gene reverse primers. First-round PCR used a QIAGEN Multiplex PCR Kit, and primer sequences were filed in Chinese patent CN105087789A. Illumina universal primers were added in a second PCR round performed with the Phusion High-Fidelity PCR Kit. Paired-end sequencing of TCR libraries was carried out on the Illumina HiSeq X Ten platform at a read length of 151 bp. Processing in the source paper ran as follows. Cutadapt removed reads without multiplex PCR primers, PEAR merged read pairs, and MiXCR with default settings called CDR3 regions. Shannon entropy measured repertoire diversity, while clonality was calculated as one minus the Shannon entropy divided by the ln of the count of productive unique sequences. Dominant or high-frequency T-cell clones were defined as clonotypes at frequencies of at least 0.5%. The public sequencing data were trimmed at Q25 with fastp and processed into clonotypes with MiXCR by TCRdb, which kept only in-frame beta chains. Identical CDR3 protein sequences are pooled into one entry, listed with their most common genes and DNA. For this entry, the V and J calls and clone size follow TCRdb and not the study's own pipeline. The sample includes approximately 6,000 distinct CDR3 sequences, with roughly 21% observed a single time. The ten largest clonotypes hold approximately 15% of the sample.

CDR1 and CDR2, per the germline V gene, are SGHRS and YFSETQ. The CDR3 sequence holds 15 residues, the cysteine and phenylalanine included. The entry retains the CDR3 DNA only, 45 bases that are in frame from base 1. Genomic DNA extracted from bulk tumor tissue served as TCR template, with roughly 600 ng gDNA amplified per sample. During surgery, several biopsies were collected from each primary tumor and placed as far from one another as possible within the tumor mass. Patients in the study cohort, which was described as untreated, were newly diagnosed NSCLC cases going through curative surgery. The donor group was made up of roughly 15 newly diagnosed non-small cell lung cancer patients undergoing surgery with curative intent. Resected tumor masses were reviewed by two independent pathologists. Sequencing was performed only on DNA and RNA samples of high quality.

The clonotype was recovered from a female donor with non-small cell lung cancer. The source material was lung tumor tissue. The chain uses TRBV5-1 and TRBJ1-4, with no confidently assigned D gene. The nucleotides read TGCGCCAGGAGCTTGTTTTCCCCCAAAAATGAAAAACTGTTTTTT. The translation is CARSLFSPKNEKLFF.